Listed here are 29 T cell receptor beta chains from one sample, sequenced in a study of human T cells and chemical hapten exposure. TCRdb redid the calling of the RACE reads with MiXCR, one entry per CDR3 protein. This table holds tens of thousands of distinct CDR3 sequences, roughly a tenth found once. Time point specified: patch test 2, 6 weeks after DPC sensitization. Stated treatment: therapeutic diphenylcyclopropenone sensitization with weekly scalp DPC. This specimen was whole blood, taken in connection with sensitization to the hapten diphenylcyclopropenone (DPC). These receptors were taken from a man under 40 with alopecia areata. Some clones in this sample may be carry-over from other donors' samples.

This clonotype was counted many times. V and J are TRBV6-6 and TRBJ1-5, with D perhaps matching TRBD1 (6 bases). From germline, CDR1 is MNHNY and CDR2 SVGAGI (reference sequence). CDR3 size: 15 residues. V shed 6 bases and J shed 5 bases, with 17 bases lying between them. This chain's CDR3 is CASRPTGRADQPQHF. The CDR3 nucleotides read TGTGCCAGCAGGCCTACAGGGAGGGCAGATCAGCCCCAGCATTTT.

In its sample, this clonotype was seen a few times. The chain links TRBV4-3 to TRBJ2-7; D not certain. Germline V gives CDR1 LGHNA, CDR2 YSLEER. The CDR3 totals 13 residues. Trimming took 4 bases from V and 2 from J, leaving 9 bases between them. CDR3 in amino acids: CASSPHEAYEQYF. DNA of the CDR3: TGCGCCAGCAGCCCGCACGAGGCCTACGAGCAGTACTTC.

This chain links TRBV4-2 with TRBJ1-2; D gene uncertain. Trimming took off 0 bases at V and 0 bases at J, with 11 bases between the two ends. The CDR3 length is 16 residues. Germline lookup yields CDR1 LGHNA and CDR2 YNFKEQ. The CDR3 here is CASSQDRGRANYGYTF. In DNA, the CDR3 is TGTGCCAGCAGCCAAGATCGAGGTAGAGCTAACTATGGCTACACCTTC.

This clonotype was detected many times. At one end, the junction sequence differs from germline, possibly due to a read error. The V and J genes are TRBV10-3 and TRBJ2-3, with 7 bases identical to TRBD1. CDR3 length: 14 amino acids. CDR1 is ENHRY, CDR2 SYGVKD, per germline. This CDR3 reads CAISSSTGLDTQYF. Here the CDR3 DNA reads TGTGCCATCAGTTCCTCGACAGGGTTAGATACGCAGTACTTT.

This clonotype has a handful of counts. The rearrangement uses TRBV29-1 and TRBJ2-4, with 7 positions matching TRBD2. V lost 4 bases, J lost 8 bases, and 14 bases stayed unmatched. Germline CDR1 reads SQVTM; CDR2 reads ANQGSEA. CDR3 length: 15 residues. The DNA of the CDR3 is TGCAGCGTTGGACCTCCCGGCGGGGGAAGAGACATTCAGTACTTC. Its protein is CSVGPPGGGRDIQYF.

In regard to this clonotype: Given a much more abundant clone one base away, this may be a read error. The chain uses TRBV30 and TRBJ1-1, with D perhaps TRBD1 (5 bases). The CDR3 has 15 amino acids. CDR1 is GTSNPN and CDR2 is SVGIG in the germline V gene (reference sequence). The V end was cut by 8 bases, the J end by 0 bases, with 19 bases between. The chain's CDR3 is CARTLRDGLNTEAFF. In DNA, the CDR3 is TGTGCCAGGACCTTACGGGACGGATTGAACACTGAAGCTTTCTTT.

The J gene is TRBJ2-5, the V gene TRBV9; perhaps TRBD2 as D (5 bases). V was pared by 4 bases and J by 5 bases, with 12 bases between. The CDR3 is made up of 13 amino acids. Germline CDR1 is SGDLS and CDR2 is YYNGEE. DNA for the CDR3: TGTGCCAGCAGCCCTCACCCGGGGGAGACCCAGTACTTC. Translation: CASSPHPGETQYF.

This rearrangement joins TRBV4-3 to TRBJ2-1; 10 nucleotides match TRBD2. CDR1 is LGHNA, CDR2 YSLEER, per germline. The CDR3 extends over 17 amino acids. J gave up 7 bases and V 0 bases, and 9 bases lay outside the gene matches. The CDR3 protein is CASSQDLAGDPGNEQFF. The CDR3 bases are TGCGCCAGCAGCCAAGATCTAGCGGGGGACCCGGGGAATGAGCAGTTCTTC.

This clonotype was found a few times. The chain recombines TRBV7-6 with TRBJ1-4; D gene uncertain. The V and J ends lost 3 bases and 4 bases respectively, with 15 bases between them. The CDR3 runs 16 residues. From germline, CDR1 is SGHVS and CDR2 FNYEAQ. The CDR3: CASSLNPPGGNEKLFF. The CDR3 coding sequence is TGTGCCAGCAGCTTGAACCCCCCGGGCGGTAATGAAAAACTGTTTTTT.

At least ten counts were recorded for this clonotype. The rearrangement uses TRBV7-9 and TRBJ2-1; D is possibly TRBD2 (5 bases). This CDR3 spans 12 amino acids. With 11 bases removed from V and 4 bases from J, the gap between germline ends came to 12 bases. The germline V gene has CDR1 SEHNR and CDR2 FQNEAQ (reference sequence). The CDR3 here is CAAAAEYNEQFF. DNA for the CDR3: TGTGCCGCAGCAGCGGAGTACAATGAGCAGTTCTTC.

This clonotype is categorized as medium-sized. This chain links TRBV18 with TRBJ1-1; a weak D match, TRBD1 (6 bases). CDR1 is KGHSH, CDR2 LQKENI, per germline. V was cut by 3 bases and J by 4 bases, with 12 bases left in between. The CDR3 is made up of 14 amino acids. This chain's CDR3 is CASSPRTGSTEAFF. CDR3 coding DNA: TGTGCCAGCTCACCTCGTACAGGGAGCACTGAAGCTTTCTTT.

This clonotype was recorded many times. The chain recombines TRBV7-2 with TRBJ1-3, with D hard to call. With 5 bases removed from V and 11 bases from J, the gap between germline ends came to 13 bases. CDR3 length equals 12 residues. Germline values: CDR1 SGHTA, CDR2 FQGNSA. The CDR3 loop reads CASSPGRVAIYF. CDR3 nucleotides: TGTGCCAGCAGCCCCGGACGAGTGGCCATATATTTT.

The V call is TRBV18, the J call TRBJ2-2, with 7 bases that match TRBD1. CDR1 KGHSH and CDR2 LQKENI come from the germline V gene. This CDR3 has 15 residues. Trimming removed 4 bases from V and 4 bases from J; junction bases left unmatched: 6. CDR3 DNA sequence: TGTGCCAGCTCACAGGGGGCGCTGAGCACCGGGGAGCTGTTTTTT. The encoded protein is CASSQGALSTGELFF.

This clonotype was observed at least ten times. The chain combines TRBV18 with TRBJ1-1; unclear D gene. Germline-derived CDR1 and CDR2 are KGHSH and LQKENI. This CDR3 contains 13 residues. The V gene lost 6 bases and the J gene lost 0 bases, with 8 bases spanning the gap. In DNA, the CDR3 is TGTGCCAGCTCGGAAGACATGAACACTGAAGCTTTCTTT. Residues: CASSEDMNTEAFF. The full variable domain, its missing parts supplied by reference TRBV18 and TRBJ1-1, is NAGVMQNPRHLVRRRGQEARLRCSPMKGHSHVYWYRQLPEEGLKFMVYLQKENIIDESGMPKERFSAEFPKEGPSILRIQQVVRGDSAAYFCASSEDMNTEAFFGQGTRLTVV.

The V gene is TRBV7-9, the J gene TRBJ2-1, with D tentatively TRBD1 or TRBD2 (5 bases each). The CDR3 sequence is 16 residues long. Germline CDR1 reads SEHNR; CDR2 reads FQNEAQ (reference sequence). V was cut by 2 bases and J by 4 bases, with 15 bases left in between. CDR3 sequence reads: CASSLTGLGGYNEQFF. CDR3 nucleotides: TGTGCCAGCAGCTTAACTGGCCTTGGGGGTTACAATGAGCAGTTCTTC.

Only a few counts were recorded for this clonotype. The chain joins TRBV10-3 to TRBJ2-1; 13 bases match TRBD2. J gave up 5 bases and V 7 bases, and 2 bases lay outside the gene matches. Germline assignment: CDR1 ENHRY and CDR2 SYGVKD. This CDR3 is built from 14 residues. CDR3 loop: CAIKGTSGNNEQFF. The CDR3 coding sequence is TGTGCCATCAAAGGGACTAGCGGGAACAATGAGCAGTTCTTC.

A remark on this clonotype: A single base separates this from a much larger clone, so it may be a read error. The chain couples TRBV19 to TRBJ2-2, with unresolved D. Trimming removed 9 bases from V and 6 bases from J, with 20 bases in between. The CDR3 loop spans 15 amino acids. The germline CDR1 and CDR2 sequences are LNHDA and SQIVND (reference sequence). The CDR3 protein is CASERETYRAGELFF. In DNA form, the CDR3 reads TGTGCCAGCGAAAGAGAGACGTACCGAGCCGGGGAGCTGTTTTTT.

This clonotype was detected ten times or more. The chain combines TRBV20-1 with TRBJ2-2; possibly TRBD1 for D (6 bases). The V end lost 0 bases, the J end lost 3 bases, and 11 bases lay between the germline ends. The CDR3 contains 15 residues. Germline CDR1 DFQATT, CDR2 SNEGSKA (reference sequence). CDR3 nucleotide sequence: TGCAGTGCTAGAGAGACAGGCCGCGACACCGGGGAGCTGTTTTTT. It specifies CSARETGRDTGELFF.

This clonotype was found many times. The gene calls are TRBV3-1 and TRBJ2-1; a possible D gene is TRBD2 (6 bases). The CDR3 length is 14 residues. The germline gives CDR1 LGHDT, CDR2 YNNKEL (reference sequence). The V end was cut by 3 bases, the J end by 8 bases, with 14 bases between. CDR3 nucleotides: TGTGCCAGCAGCCATGGGACTTACCCCCATGAGCAGTTCTTC. It encodes CASSHGTYPHEQFF.

This clonotype was seen many times. The chain uses TRBV4-2 and TRBJ1-1; TRBD1 aligns across 7 bases. Per germline, CDR1 LGHNA and CDR2 YNFKEQ. This CDR3 spans 14 amino acids. After removal of 1 base from V and 5 bases from J, the junction contained 4 bases not matched to a gene. The CDR3 nucleotides read TGTGCCAGCAGCCAAGCGACAGGGTGGACTGAAGCTTTCTTT. The encoded protein is CASSQATGWTEAFF.

This clonotype was recorded a few times. CDR3 sequence reads: CASSRTSGNTGELFF. DNA for the CDR3: TGTGCCAGCAGCCGGACTAGCGGGAACACCGGGGAGCTGTTTTTT. J is TRBJ2-2 and V is TRBV14; 10 nucleotides agree with TRBD2. Per the germline V gene, CDR1 is SGHDN and CDR2 is FVKESK. V dropped 4 bases and J dropped 1; count of bases not matched to a gene: 0. The CDR3 covers 15 residues.

The table lists this clonotype with many counts. The chain is built from TRBV6-6 and TRBJ2-1; 9 bases line up with TRBD2. Unmatched junction bases numbered 10, after V lost 6 bases and J lost 7 bases. The germline V gene encodes CDR1 MNHNY and CDR2 SVGAGI (reference sequence). The CDR3 is 15 residues long. CDR3 amino acids: CASRNSGGLLNEQFF. In DNA form, the CDR3 reads TGTGCCAGCAGAAATAGCGGGGGTCTGCTGAATGAGCAGTTCTTC.

The chain links TRBV10-1 to TRBJ2-7; 8 bases agree with TRBD2. Germline-derived CDR1 and CDR2 are WNHNN and SYGVQD (reference sequence). The V segment lost 4 bases and the J segment 4 bases; nucleotides outside the gene matches: 6. The CDR3 is 14 amino acids. CDR3: CASSAGGGRYEQYF. The CDR3 DNA is TGCGCCAGCAGTGCCGGGGGGGGGAGATACGAGCAGTACTTC.

In the case of this clonotype: This may be a read error: a much more frequent sequence differs by one nucleotide. The V call is TRBV27, the J call TRBJ2-1; a possible D gene is TRBD1 (6 bases). CDR1 MNHEY and CDR2 SMNVEV come from the germline V gene (reference sequence). This CDR3 region has 11 residues. V was clipped by 5 bases and J by 12 bases, with 11 bases between them. CDR3 sequence (DNA): TGTGCCAGCAGTCAAGGACAGAGGCAGTTCTTC. Protein: CASSQGQRQFF.

This clonotype showed up many times. This sequence joins TRBV20-1 and TRBJ2-3; no definite D call. V was shortened by 3 bases and J by 8 bases, with 12 bases between the two germline ends. The CDR3 has 12 amino acids. CDR1 DFQATT and CDR2 SNEGSKA come from the germline V gene (reference sequence). The CDR3 region has the DNA TGCAGTGCTAGCCCCGTCGATGGTACGCAGTATTTT. Amino acids: CSASPVDGTQYF.

This clonotype was seen many times. The chain employs TRBV6-2 or TRBV6-3 and TRBJ2-3; D is perhaps TRBD2 (5 bases). The CDR3 consists of 17 residues. Trimming pared 8 bases from V and 6 bases from J, leaving 27 bases between. Looked up from germline, CDR1 is MNHEY and CDR2 is SVGEGT. As DNA, the CDR3 is TGTGCCAGCGGGGTCCGTCTACGGAGGAGCCTCCGTGATACGCAGTATTTT. Its protein is CASGVRLRRSLRDTQYF.

The chain recombines TRBV29-1 with TRBJ2-7; 11 nucleotides line up with TRBD2. This CDR3 spans 15 amino acids. CDR1 is SQVTM and CDR2 is ANQGSEA in the germline V gene. Unmatched junction bases numbered 7, after V lost 0 bases and J lost 6 bases. CDR3 sequence (DNA): TGCAGCGTTGAAGATCGGCTAGCGGGAGGAGGCGAGCAGTACTTC. Protein product: CSVEDRLAGGGEQYF.

In its sample, this clonotype was seen a few times. V gene TRBV6-2 or TRBV6-3 combines with J gene TRBJ2-3; D is unresolved. Germline CDR1 and CDR2: MNHEY and SVGEGT. Trimming took off 0 bases at V and 0 bases at J, with 10 bases between the two ends. There are 16 residues in the CDR3. The CDR3 loop is CASSYSLTSSTDTQYF. In DNA form, the CDR3 reads TGTGCCAGCAGTTACTCGTTGACATCTAGCACAGATACGCAGTATTTT.

A few counts support this clonotype. The chain couples TRBV24-1 to TRBJ2-1; D could derive from TRBD1 or TRBD2 (5 bases each). CDR1 and CDR2 from the germline V gene are KGHDR and SFDVKD. Trimming pared 3 bases from V and 6 bases from J, leaving 14 bases between. The CDR3 length is 15 residues. This CDR3 is CATSDPVSGRNEQFF. Here the CDR3 DNA reads TGTGCCACCAGTGATCCCGTCTCGGGGCGCAATGAGCAGTTCTTC.